One and the same sample provided the 22 T cell receptor beta chains below, sequenced in a study of cytomegalovirus exposure and HLA in healthy donors. Both 60 Vbeta primers and 13 Jbeta primers went into the PCR. Repertoires were generated with immunoSEQ multiplex PCR, while TCRdb's copy carries only in-frame clones and drops some. The sample shows 130,000 or so clones, and about 2% sits with its ten largest clones. Sequenced: PBMCs. These receptors were taken from a woman under 30 in good health and CMV-seronegative.

V gene TRBV7-8 combines with J gene TRBJ2-1; 15 positions match TRBD2. V dropped 10 bases and J dropped 8; count of bases not matched to a gene: 3. CDR3 size: 13 residues. The V gene's germline CDR1 is SGHVS and CDR2 FQNEAQ. The DNA for the CDR3 is TGTGCCACCGGACTAGCGGGAGGGTATGAGCAGTTCTTC. It specifies CATGLAGGYEQFF.

V is TRBV10-1 and J is TRBJ2-3; 8 bases map to TRBD2. Per germline, CDR1 WNHNN and CDR2 SYGVQD (reference sequence). The CDR3 consists of 14 residues. Trimming removed 5 bases from V and 7 bases from J; junction bases left unmatched: 8. CDR3: CASSMTSVSNTQYF. In DNA form, the CDR3 reads TGCGCCAGCAGTATGACTAGCGTCTCAAATACGCAGTATTTT.

This chain joins TRBV11-3 and TRBJ2-5; D not resolved. V was trimmed by 1 base and J by 5 bases, leaving 14 bases between them. CDR3 length equals 15 residues. Per germline, CDR1 SGHNT and CDR2 YENEEA. CDR3 in DNA: TGTGCCAGCAGCTTAGGCGGCAGCGCCGTGGAGACCCAGTACTTC. It yields the protein CASSLGGSAVETQYF.

CDR3 sequence: CASSFGGTVAGYTF. In DNA form, the CDR3 reads TGTGCCAGCAGTTTTGGGGGGACTGTAGCTGGCTACACCTTC. The chain has TRBV28 and TRBJ1-2; possibly TRBD1 for D (5 bases). Trimming removed 3 bases at V and 7 bases at J, with 15 bases between. This CDR3 comprises 14 residues. Germline lookup yields CDR1 MDHEN and CDR2 SYDVKM.

This chain uses TRBV9 with TRBJ2-7; TRBD2 agrees at 7 bases. Germline CDR1 and CDR2: SGDLS and YYNGEE. The V segment lost 4 bases and the J segment 0 bases; nucleotides outside the gene matches: 13. The CDR3 sequence is 17 residues long. The CDR3 here is CASSPSGAGASSYEQYF. CDR3 DNA: TGTGCCAGCAGCCCGAGTGGTGCGGGAGCAAGCTCCTACGAGCAGTACTTC.

The chain joins TRBV27 to TRBJ2-1; the D gene is possibly TRBD2 (5 bases). Germline loops: CDR1 MNHEY, CDR2 SMNVEV (reference sequence). The length of the CDR3 is 16 residues. V was clipped by 3 bases and J by 0 bases, with 12 bases between them. The CDR3 loop reads CASSLGRGSSYNEQFF. The DNA for the CDR3 is TGTGCCAGCAGTTTGGGTCGGGGAAGCTCCTACAATGAGCAGTTCTTC.

The V and J genes are TRBV7-2 and TRBJ1-3; 8 bases match TRBD1. The CDR3 length is 15 residues. Losses at the gene ends were 3 bases for V and 6 bases for J; bases not matched to a gene: 7. Germline CDR1 SGHTA, CDR2 FQGNSA. The CDR3 protein is CASSFRQGRINTIYF. The CDR3 nucleotides are TGTGCCAGCAGCTTTCGACAGGGGCGCATAAACACCATATATTTT.

The V gene is TRBV7-2, the J gene TRBJ2-5; 9 nucleotides align to TRBD2. This CDR3 is 14 amino acids long. CDR1 is SGHTA and CDR2 is FQGNSA in the germline V gene. J lost 5 bases, V lost 3 bases, and 4 bases had no gene match. In DNA form, the CDR3 reads TGTGCCAGCAGCTTGAACGCGGGGGGGGAGACCCAGTACTTC. Residues: CASSLNAGGETQYF.

This sequence joins TRBV6-5 and TRBJ1-5, with D possibly TRBD1 on 5 matching bases. The CDR3 is 13 residues long. Trimming took off 5 bases at V and 10 bases at J, with 15 bases between the two ends. The germline V gene has CDR1 MNHEY and CDR2 SVGAGI. The CDR3 region has the DNA TGTGCCAGCAGTGGCAGGGTTTGGGGACCCCAGCATTTT. Residues: CASSGRVWGPQHF.

The V call is TRBV5-4, the J call TRBJ2-3; possible D gene TRBD2, 5 bases. The germline CDR1 and CDR2 sequences are SGHNT and YYREEE (reference sequence). Trimming shortened V by 0 bases and J by 4 bases, and 9 bases separated the two germline ends. This CDR3 region has 14 residues. The CDR3 DNA follows: TGTGCCAGCAGCTTGGCCGGGGTTCCAGATACGCAGTATTTT. Encoded protein: CASSLAGVPDTQYF.

The chain recombines TRBV25-1 with TRBJ2-7; D perhaps matches TRBD1 (5 bases). Germline V gene lookup returns CDR1 MGHDK and CDR2 SYGVNS. V lost 3 bases and J 0 bases, leaving 9 bases between the germline ends. CDR3 size: 14 residues. CDR3 nucleotide sequence: TGTGCCAGCAGTGACCTGGGGCTCTCCTACGAGCAGTACTTC. It codes for CASSDLGLSYEQYF.

The rearrangement links TRBV18 to TRBJ1-4; 7 bases align to TRBD1. The CDR3 has 16 amino acids. Trimming removed 6 bases from V and 3 bases from J; junction bases left unmatched: 10. Germline V gives CDR1 KGHSH, CDR2 LQKENI. CDR3 protein: CASSPSTGASNEKLFF. CDR3 DNA: TGTGCCAGCTCGCCGTCCACAGGGGCATCTAATGAAAAACTGTTTTTT. The full variable domain, its missing parts supplied by reference TRBV18 and TRBJ1-4, is NAGVMQNPRHLVRRRGQEARLRCSPMKGHSHVYWYRQLPEEGLKFMVYLQKENIIDESGMPKERFSAEFPKEGPSILRIQQVVRGDSAAYFCASSPSTGASNEKLFFGSGTQLSVL.

V is TRBV5-4 and J is TRBJ2-7, with TRBD1 identical over 7 bases. This CDR3 contains 16 residues. Germline loops: CDR1 SGHNT, CDR2 YYREEE (reference sequence). Trimming removed 0 bases from V and 7 bases from J; junction bases left unmatched: 13. CDR3 protein: CASSLGPATGWGEQYF. In DNA form, the CDR3 reads TGTGCCAGCAGCTTGGGTCCGGCGACAGGGTGGGGGGAGCAGTACTTC. The full variable domain, in which reference TRBV5-4 and TRBJ2-7 provide the parts outside the CDR3, is ETGVTQSPTHLIKTRGQQVTLRCSSQSGHNTVSWYQQALGQGPQFIFQYYREEENGRGNFPPRFSGLQFPNYSSELNVNALELDDSALYLCASSLGPATGWGEQYFGPGTRLTVT.

The chain recombines TRBV7-8 with TRBJ1-3; D is possibly TRBD1 (5 bases). Trimming stripped 7 bases from V and 0 bases from J, with 13 bases between. The germline CDR1 and CDR2 sequences are SGHVS and FQNEAQ. This CDR3 has 15 residues. The CDR3 sequence: CASTPGGGSGNTIYF. CDR3 sequence (DNA): TGTGCCAGCACCCCGGGCGGGGGCTCTGGAAACACCATATATTTT. The variable domain in full, completed from reference TRBV7-8 and TRBJ1-3, reads GAGVSQSPRYKVAKRGQDVALRCDPISGHVSLFWYQQALGQGPEFLTYFQNEAQLDKSGLPSDRFFAERPEGSVSTLKIQRTQQEDSAVYLCASTPGGGSGNTIYFGEGSWLTVV.

V is TRBV27 and J is TRBJ1-1, with D possibly TRBD1 on 5 matching bases. The CDR3 spans 14 residues. V gave up 8 bases and J gave up 5 bases, with 18 bases separating them. Germline V lookup: CDR1 MNHEY, CDR2 SMNVEV (reference sequence). The CDR3 loop is CASGPQAGRTEAFF. CDR3 sequence (DNA): TGTGCCAGCGGTCCCCAAGCAGGGCGGACTGAAGCTTTCTTT.

The chain carries TRBV5-5 and TRBJ1-5; no clear D. The CDR3 has 15 residues. CDR1 is SGHKS and CDR2 is YYEKEE in the germline V gene (reference sequence). Trimming shortened V by 0 bases and J by 3 bases, and 10 bases separated the two germline ends. CDR3 DNA sequence: TGTGCCAGCAGCTTGGCAGTGGCCCACAATCAGCCCCAGCATTTT. Translating it yields CASSLAVAHNQPQHF.

The genes are TRBV14 and TRBJ1-1; D call uncertain. CDR1 and CDR2 from the germline V gene are SGHDN and FVKESK. V was shortened by 4 bases and J by 0 bases, with 18 bases between the two germline ends. CDR3 size: 17 residues. The CDR3 DNA is TGTGCCAGCAGCCCCCGGCACAGTTTAATCATGAACACTGAAGCTTTCTTT. It codes for CASSPRHSLIMNTEAFF.

This rearrangement joins TRBV20-1 to TRBJ2-1; D gene uncertain. Germline CDR1 is DFQATT and CDR2 is SNEGSKA (reference sequence). The CDR3 extends over 10 amino acids. The ends were cut back, 6 bases at V and 7 bases at J, with 7 bases in the middle. The CDR3 spells CSAYLNEQFF. CDR3 coding DNA: TGCAGTGCCTATTTGAATGAGCAGTTCTTC.

The CDR3 DNA follows: TGTGCCAGCAGTTACGCTACGCGGGCGCATGGAAACACCATATATTTT. It codes for CASSYATRAHGNTIYF. The chain employs TRBV6-6 and TRBJ1-3, with D unresolved. Trimming cost V 2 bases and J 3 bases, with 14 bases left between them. The CDR3 covers 16 residues. Germline values: CDR1 MNHNY, CDR2 SVGAGI (reference sequence).

The rearrangement links TRBV14 to TRBJ2-1; TRBD2 agrees at 15 bases. The ends lost 3 bases at V and 5 bases at J; junction bases unmatched: 5. The germline CDR1 and CDR2 sequences are SGHDN and FVKESK. CDR3 length: 17 residues. CDR3 nucleotides: TGTGCCAGCAGCCAGCTCGGACTAGCGGGGGGGAACAATGAGCAGTTCTTC. It codes for CASSQLGLAGGNNEQFF.

The chain carries TRBV5-6 and TRBJ1-1; 8 bases are shared with TRBD1. Germline V gene sequence: CDR1 SGHDT, CDR2 YYEEEE. The CDR3 spans 16 residues. The J segment lost 4 bases and the V segment lost 7 bases, leaving 15 bases of the junction unmatched. The CDR3 here is CASGSELQGEGTEAFF. The CDR3 bases are TGTGCCAGCGGATCCGAACTACAGGGGGAGGGCACTGAAGCTTTCTTT.

Remarks on this clone: The sample has other DNA sequences that encode this CDR3 too. The CDR3 nucleotides read TGTGCCAGCAGCCGGGACAGGGTCAACTATGGCTACACCTTC. Its translation: CASSRDRVNYGYTF. The rearrangement links TRBV6-5 to TRBJ1-2, with TRBD1 matching over 9 bases. There are 14 residues in the CDR3. V shed 6 bases and J 2 bases; nucleotides not matched to a gene: 4. Germline V lookup: CDR1 MNHEY, CDR2 SVGAGI.